Only a few counts were recorded for the clone carrying this T cell receptor beta chain. Per the authors' pipeline: How many nucleated cells were present was estimated from reference gene primer amplification. Repertoires were generated with immunoSEQ multiplex PCR, while TCRdb's copy carries only in-frame clones and drops some. V and J calls and clone size follow that table, whereas D and trimming were derived from the DNA. The sample comprises 180,000 or so clones, about 83% of which are singletons, and 3.6% rests with the top ten. Participants spanned ages about 18 to 90 years and resided in 20 to 30 US areas. This CDR3 contains 15 residues. From germline, CDR1 is SEHNR and CDR2 FQNEAQ (reference sequence). The V and J ends lost 1 base and 4 bases respectively, with 11 bases between them. These data are taken from a study of blood T cell repertoires in COVID-19. The wider study: T cells, B-cell-depleted T cells, or PBMCs provided the cDNA or gDNA that served as material.

The sample consisted of PBMCs or T cells enriched from blood (not recorded which). This chain links TRBV7-9 with TRBJ2-1; D possibly corresponds to TRBD2 (5 bases). This TCR derives from a woman between 45 and 65 years old in a cohort exposed to, infected with or recovered from COVID-19 (not recorded which). CDR3: CASSLGTAEYNEQFF. The CDR3 DNA follows: TGTGCCAGCAGCTTAGGTACAGCGGAATACAATGAGCAGTTCTTC.